The entry below describes one TCR beta chain. This record belongs to a study of blood T cell repertoires in COVID-19. Only in-frame clones appear in the TCRdb table, and some are missing; sequencing was by immunoSEQ multiplex PCR. Among hundreds of thousands of clones listed, about four fifths were seen once. Trimming took 0 bases from V and 1 from J, leaving 5 bases between them. The CDR3 sequence is 14 residues long. Germline lookup yields CDR1 SGHRS and CDR2 YFSETQ. The receptor comes from a woman over 75 with COVID-19, enrolled during active disease. The rearrangement joins TRBV5-1 to TRBJ2-4, with a weak D call TRBD1 (5 bases). Sequencing was performed on peripheral blood. CDR3 amino acids: CASSLDRAKNIQYF. The CDR3 nucleotides read TGCGCCAGCAGCTTGGACAGGGCCAAAAACATTCAGTACTTC.